One and the same sample provided the 4 T cell receptor beta chains below, sequenced in a study of early T cells in non-severe SARS-CoV-2 infection. TCRdb processed the 5' RACE reads anew with MiXCR; each CDR3 protein has one entry. The sample contains approximately 62,000 distinct CDR3 sequences, under 15% of which appear only once. The sample taken for sequencing was whole blood. Receptors originate from an adult who was a healthcare worker with PCR-confirmed SARS-CoV-2 infection or an uninfected control (not recorded which).

CDR3 in DNA: TGTGCCAGCAGCCCGAGGGGGGATGGCTACACCTTC. It is translated as CASSPRGDGYTF. V is TRBV7-6 and J is TRBJ1-2, with a possible D match to TRBD1 (6 bases). Germline V gene lookup returns CDR1 SGHVS and CDR2 FNYEAQ. The V end was cut by 5 bases, the J end by 6 bases, with 10 bases between. The CDR3 has 12 amino acids. The full variable domain, with the rest looked up from reference TRBV7-6 and TRBJ1-2, is GAGVSQSPRYKVTKRGQDVALRCDPISGHVSLYWYRQALGQGPEFLTYFNYEAQQDKSGLPNDRFSAERPEGSISTLTIQRTEQRDSAMYRCASSPRGDGYTFGSGTRLTVV.

This chain connects TRBV7-6 to TRBJ2-5; 11 nucleotides agree with TRBD1. This CDR3 contains 15 residues. CDR1 is SGHVS and CDR2 is FNYEAQ in the germline V gene. After removal of 5 bases from V and 4 bases from J, the junction contained 6 bases not matched to a gene. This CDR3 is CASSPQDRGLETQYF. The CDR3 DNA reads TGTGCCAGCAGCCCACAGGACAGGGGGCTAGAGACCCAGTACTTC.

This clonotype has a handful of counts. V is TRBV5-1 and J is TRBJ1-1, with a possible D match to TRBD1 (5 bases). From germline, CDR1 is SGHRS and CDR2 YFSETQ. CDR3 size: 15 residues. V lost 0 bases, J lost 1 base, and 10 bases lay in between. CDR3 sequence reads: CASSLAGARNTEAFF. As DNA, the CDR3 is TGCGCCAGCAGCTTGGCCGGGGCCCGGAACACTGAAGCTTTCTTT. The full variable domain, completed using reference TRBV5-1 and TRBJ1-1, is KAGVTQTPRYLIKTRGQQVTLSCSPISGHRSVSWYQQTPGQGLQFLFEYFSETQRNKGNFPGRFSGRQFSNSRSEMNVSTLELGDSALYLCASSLAGARNTEAFFGQGTRLTVV.

This clonotype was seen at least ten times. The chain links TRBV5-1 to TRBJ2-2, with 9 bases lining up with TRBD1. The CDR3 totals 15 residues. In germline, CDR1 is SGHRS, CDR2 YFSETQ. Germline trimming cut 6 bases from V and 5 bases from J; bases unmatched to any gene: 8. The CDR3 nucleotides are TGCGCCAGCACGAAGACAGGGGGTTTTACCGGGGAGCTGTTTTTT. This encodes CASTKTGGFTGELFF.